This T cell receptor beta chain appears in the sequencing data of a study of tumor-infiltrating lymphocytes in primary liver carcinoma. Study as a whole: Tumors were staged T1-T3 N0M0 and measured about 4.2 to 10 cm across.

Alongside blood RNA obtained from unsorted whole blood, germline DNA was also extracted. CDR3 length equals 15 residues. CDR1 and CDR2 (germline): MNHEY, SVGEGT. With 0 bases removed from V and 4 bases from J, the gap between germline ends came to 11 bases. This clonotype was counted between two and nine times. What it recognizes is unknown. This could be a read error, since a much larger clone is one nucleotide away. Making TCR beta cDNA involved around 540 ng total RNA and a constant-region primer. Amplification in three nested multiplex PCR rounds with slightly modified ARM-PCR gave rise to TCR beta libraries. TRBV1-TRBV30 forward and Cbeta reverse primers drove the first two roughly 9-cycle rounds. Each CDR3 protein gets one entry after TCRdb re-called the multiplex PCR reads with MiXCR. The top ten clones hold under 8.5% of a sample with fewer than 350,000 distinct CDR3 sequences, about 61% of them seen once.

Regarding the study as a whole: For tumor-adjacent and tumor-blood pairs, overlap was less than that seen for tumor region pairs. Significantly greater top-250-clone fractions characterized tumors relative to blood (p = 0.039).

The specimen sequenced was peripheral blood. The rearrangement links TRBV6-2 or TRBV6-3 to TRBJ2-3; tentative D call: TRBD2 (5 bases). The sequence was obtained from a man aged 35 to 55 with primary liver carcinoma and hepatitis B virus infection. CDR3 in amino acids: CASSYSSSGSDTQYF. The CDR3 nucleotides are TGTGCCAGCAGTTACTCGTCGTCGGGGTCAGATACGCAGTATTTT.